Listed below are T cell receptor beta chains from one sample, sequenced in a study of cytomegalovirus exposure and HLA in healthy donors. This table comes from immunoSEQ multiplex PCR, and its TCRdb copy is limited to in-frame clones, with some not included. The sample has around 57,000 clones, around 89% seen once. Sequenced: PBMCs. All receptors come from a man aged 25-45 years in good health and CMV-seropositive. Each CDR3 is given with its conserved first and last residue. The order of the fields is V gene, D gene, J gene, CDR3 DNA, CDR3 protein. A D gene is named only where the DNA matches it firmly.

TRBV19	.	TRBJ1-3	TGTGCCAGTAATCAGATCGGGTATAGCTCTGGAAACACCATATATTTT	CASNQIGYSSGNTIYF
TRBV5-4	TRBD1	TRBJ2-7	TGTGCCAGCAGTTTCCGGGACAGGGGCTTTGGGGAGCAGTACTTC	CASSFRDRGFGEQYF
TRBV18	.	TRBJ2-7	TGTGCCAGCTCACCAAGGGGGACCCACGAGCAGTACTTC	CASSPRGTHEQYF
TRBV29-1	.	TRBJ1-3	TGCAGCGTTGATTCGGGGACTGGAAACACCATATATTTT	CSVDSGTGNTIYF
TRBV2	.	TRBJ2-3	TGTGCCAGCAGTGGGGGGGCTAGCGGTTTGGATACGCAGTATTTT	CASSGGASGLDTQYF
TRBV19	.	TRBJ1-5	TGTGCCAGTAGCCATGGGAGGGAACCTCAGCCCCAGCATTTT	CASSHGREPQPQHF
TRBV18	TRBD1	TRBJ1-1	TGTGCCAGCTCACCACGACAGGGATATACTGAAGCTTTCTTT	CASSPRQGYTEAFF
TRBV19	TRBD1	TRBJ1-4	TGTGCCAGTAGTGCGACAGGGAACAATGAAAAACTGTTTTTT	CASSATGNNEKLFF
TRBV4-2	TRBD2	TRBJ2-7	TGTGCCAGCAGCCAAGGAGATAGCGGGAGTTCCTACGAGCAGTACTTC	CASSQGDSGSSYEQYF
TRBV5-1	TRBD1	TRBJ1-6	TGCGCCAGCAGCGTCCGACAGGGCAGGGGTTCACCCCTCCACTTT	CASSVRQGRGSPLHF
TRBV27	.	TRBJ1-5	TGTGCCAGCAGTTTATCTAGGAGAGGGGGTCAGCCCCAGCATTTT	CASSLSRRGGQPQHF
TRBV18	TRBD1	TRBJ1-5	TGTGCCAGCTCACCTGAGGGGGCGCGAGTTCAGCCCCAGCATTTT	CASSPEGARVQPQHF
TRBV21-1	.	TRBJ2-5	TGTGCCAGCAAAGTGTTGGAGGGACTAAAAGAGACCCAGTACTTC	CASKVLEGLKETQYF
TRBV6-5	.	TRBJ2-1	TGTGCCAGCAGTTACCGCCAGGGTTTTGAGCAGTTCTTC	CASSYRQGFEQFF
TRBV2	TRBD2	TRBJ2-5	TGTGCCAGCAGGAGACGGGGAGGGGCGGTAGAGACCCAGTACTTC	CASRRRGGAVETQYF
TRBV11-3	TRBD1	TRBJ2-7	TGTGCCAGCAGCTTAGAAAAGACAGGGGGCTCCTACGAGCAGTACTTC	CASSLEKTGGSYEQYF